The TCR beta chain described here comes from a study of cytomegalovirus exposure and HLA in healthy donors. Study-wide background: In terms of ancestry, the Caucasian-associated cluster contained roughly four fifths of the roughly 400 genotyped donors. Study-level findings and limits: Within a later analysis, the majority of CMV-associated TCR beta chains appeared HLA-restricted. As a later analysis showed, a missense DCLRE1C variant was linked to trimming of TCR beta V- and J-genes.

Both 60 Vbeta primers and 13 Jbeta primers went into the PCR. The repertoire was sequenced with immunoSEQ multiplex PCR; TCRdb's copy has only in-frame clones and lacks some. The sample has 84,000 or so clones, less than 65% seen once. There are a few counts of this clone. Its antigen remains unknown. This receptor was taken from a woman in her twenties or thirties in good health and CMV-seropositive. The sample consisted of PBMCs.

The CDR3 region has the DNA TGTGCCAGCAGCCGAGTCGGACAGGGGAGCTCCCAGTACTTC. As protein: CASSRVGQGSSQYF. This chain links TRBV27 with TRBJ2-7; 9 bases are shared with TRBD1. Germline CDR1 and CDR2: MNHEY and SMNVEV (reference sequence). V lost 6 bases, J lost 10 bases, and 13 bases stayed unmatched. The CDR3 is made up of 14 amino acids.